This T cell receptor beta chain was recorded in a study of a mutant IDH1 vaccine in newly diagnosed glioma. Study-wide context: Of the patients given treatment, around 60% were male and roughly 38% were female, and a mean age of about 44 years was recorded. Previous treatment comprised radiotherapy, temozolomide, or both, mostly both.

Time point here: week 47, end of study. What each vaccine dose contained was 300 ug of mutant IDH1 20-mer peptide, accompanied by topical imiquimod. At weeks 1, 3, 5, 7, 11, 15, 19 and 23, patients received a vaccination, eight in all. The V end was cut by 7 bases, the J end by 3 bases, with 18 bases between. The CDR3 contains 16 residues. CDR1 MNHEY and CDR2 SMNVEV come from the germline V gene (reference sequence). About this clone itself: Antigen specificity is unknown.

Sequenced by immunoSEQ multiplex PCR; TCRdb stores in-frame clones only, minus some. Of tens of thousands of clones in the sample, 84% were seen once. The V gene is TRBV27, the J gene TRBJ2-2; D might be TRBD2 (7 bases). The sample here was PBMCs, taken from a glioma patient whose treatment included an IDH1 peptide vaccine. This sequence was found in a woman under 40 with glioma. Some clones in this sample may be carry-over from other donors' samples. The DNA of the CDR3 is TGTGCCAGCACCCCGGCGGGGGCGGGGTACACCGGGGAGCTGTTTTTT. Its translation is CASTPAGAGYTGELFF.